Described below is a single T cell receptor beta chain sequence and its context. This entry is derived from a study of T cell changes during pregnancy in multiple sclerosis. CDR3 length: 14 amino acids. The ends were cut back, 2 bases at V and 6 bases at J, with 10 bases in the middle. Looked up from germline, CDR1 is MNHNY and CDR2 is SVGAGI (reference sequence). Data came from immunoSEQ multiplex PCR; TCRdb stores just in-frame clones and leaves some out. The sample yields some 40,000 clones, 91% seen once. This receptor was taken from a female donor in good health, enrolled as a control in a pregnancy study. Material: CD4+ T cells from peripheral blood mononuclear cells, obtained in the third trimester of pregnancy. The V call is TRBV6-6, the J call TRBJ2-2; D unresolved. For the CDR3, the DNA is TGTGCCAGCAGTTACCCCTCTATTCCCGGGGAGCTGTTTTTT. It is translated as CASSYPSIPGELFF.